This T cell receptor (beta chain) was profiled in a study of cytomegalovirus exposure and HLA in healthy donors. Study-level results: As a later analysis revealed, most CMV-associated TCR beta chains appeared HLA-restricted. An ancestry cluster, one associated with Asian ancestry, reportedly showed fewer N-insertions than the approximately 650-donor mean in a later analysis. In a later analysis, TCR beta V- and J-gene trimming showed a link to a missense DCLRE1C variant.

V trimming: 8 bases; J trimming: 11 bases; junction bases outside the gene matches: 16. CDR3 length: 14 residues. Germline CDR1 and CDR2: MDHEN and SYDVKM. Vbeta (60) and Jbeta (13) primers were used in the PCR. The data were produced by immunoSEQ multiplex PCR, yet TCRdb's version contains in-frame clones alone and is incomplete. The sample has under 300,000 clones; roughly 85% are singletons. As to this clone: Antigen unknown.

This receptor was taken from a middle-aged man in good health and CMV-seropositive. The sample taken for sequencing was PBMCs. The rearrangement joins TRBV28 to TRBJ2-5, with 8 bases lining up with TRBD1. The CDR3: CASGAGTGWGEQYF. In nucleotides, the CDR3 is TGTGCCAGCGGTGCCGGGACAGGATGGGGAGAGCAGTACTTC. Filled out from reference TRBV28 and TRBJ2-5, the complete variable domain reads DVKVTQSSRYLVKRTGEKVFLECVQDMDHENMFWYRQDPGLGLRLIYFSYDVKMKEKGDIPEGYSVSREKKERFSLILESASTNQTSMYLCASGAGTGWGEQYFGPGTRLLVL.